This TCR beta chain was identified in a study of early T cells in non-severe SARS-CoV-2 infection. Overall study context: The input, bulk RNA from unsorted whole blood, was sequenced, and chains were unpaired. Study outcomes and limitations: Sequences matched to VDJdb favored anti-spike CD8 responses, while private and CD4 specificities were missed.

This clonotype was counted at least ten times. Its antigen is unknown. Attachment of unique molecular identifiers was made to individual cDNA molecules. One entry per CDR3 protein, called by TCRdb with MiXCR from the 5' RACE reads. The sample lists about 83,000 distinct CDR3 sequences, 8% to 13% occurring once. The origin of this receptor is an adult who was a healthcare worker with PCR-confirmed SARS-CoV-2 infection or an uninfected control (not recorded which). The sequencing used whole blood, collected at baseline.

CDR3 sequence reads: CASSLSTANTGELFF. The CDR3 DNA is TGCGCCAGCAGCTTGAGCACCGCGAACACCGGGGAGCTGTTTTTT. The chain joins TRBV5-1 to TRBJ2-2; D not certain. Germline CDR1 and CDR2: SGHRS and YFSETQ. Trimming took 1 base from V and 0 from J, leaving 7 bases between them. This CDR3 contains 15 residues.